Detailed here is one T cell receptor (beta chain). Its antigen remains unknown. The sample originates from a study of T cell repertoires in cytomegalovirus infection. Study background: CMV infection and matching HLA type were both indicated by public TCR beta signatures.

Study findings and constraints: Carriers of CMV plus the relevant HLA were identified by cumulative public TCR beta family frequency. Ex vivo responses were dominated by HLA-C-restricted CMV-specific TCR beta clonotypes.

TCRdb passed the reads through MiXCR, listing each CDR3 protein once. Among 500,000 or so distinct CDR3 sequences listed, 16% were seen once. This CDR3 is 15 amino acids long. The ends were cut back, 0 bases at V and 5 bases at J, with 11 bases in the middle. Germline V lookup: CDR1 SGDLS, CDR2 YYNGEE. The specimen sequenced was CD8+ T cells from PBMCs. V is TRBV9 and J is TRBJ1-4; a possible D gene is TRBD1 (5 bases). The TCR comes from a human donor in good health (CMV status not recorded). Some clones in this sample may be carry-over from other donors' samples. The CDR3: CASSVGGPNNEKLFF. The CDR3, as DNA: TGTGCCAGCAGCGTAGGGGGACCGAACAATGAAAAACTGTTTTTT.